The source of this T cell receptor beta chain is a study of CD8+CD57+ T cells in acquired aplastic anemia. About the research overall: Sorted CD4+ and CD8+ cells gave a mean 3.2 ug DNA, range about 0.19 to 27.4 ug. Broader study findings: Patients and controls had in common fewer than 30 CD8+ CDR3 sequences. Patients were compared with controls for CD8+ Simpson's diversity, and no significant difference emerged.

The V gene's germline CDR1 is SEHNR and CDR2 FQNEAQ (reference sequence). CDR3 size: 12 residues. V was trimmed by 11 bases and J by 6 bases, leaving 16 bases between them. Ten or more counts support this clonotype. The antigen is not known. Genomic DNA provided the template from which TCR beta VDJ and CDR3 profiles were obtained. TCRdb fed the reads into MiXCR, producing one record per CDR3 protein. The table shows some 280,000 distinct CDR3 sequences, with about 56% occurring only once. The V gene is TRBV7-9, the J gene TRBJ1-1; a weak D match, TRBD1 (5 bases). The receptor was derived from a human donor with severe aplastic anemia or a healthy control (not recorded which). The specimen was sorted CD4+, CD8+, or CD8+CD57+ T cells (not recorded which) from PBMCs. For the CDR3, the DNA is TGTGCCTTACAAGCTAGGGACGCTGAAGCTTTCTTT. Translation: CALQARDAEAFF.